Listed below are T cell receptor beta chains from one sample, sequenced in a study of Ad26.COV2.S vaccination and SARS-CoV-2 variants. Using immunoSEQ multiplex PCR, the repertoire was profiled, and TCRdb retains in-frame clones only, with some absent. This table holds about 98,000 clones, less than 85% found once. The sequenced sample was peripheral blood, obtained after recovery from COVID-19. Source of these receptors: a human donor who had recovered from COVID-19. CDR3s include the opening cysteine and the closing phenylalanine or tryptophan.

TRBV5-1	TRBJ1-6	CASSLEPDNNSPLHF
TRBV6-5	TRBJ2-1	CASAWDAYNEQFF
TRBV19	TRBJ1-5	CATSWLGFDQPQHF
TRBV5-5	TRBJ2-5	CASSLGQLNKETQYF
TRBV2	TRBJ2-2	CASSDQNTGELFF
TRBV13	TRBJ1-3	CASSSKTVTGNTIYF
TRBV19	TRBJ1-5	CASRAQGASNQPQHF
TRBV10-3	TRBJ1-4	CAISLGYSSANEKLFF
TRBV6-5	TRBJ2-2	CASSKSGTNSKLFF
TRBV7-2	TRBJ1-1	CASKGFIDVDEAFF